This T cell receptor beta chain was sequenced for a study of blood T cell repertoires in COVID-19. TCRdb's copy holds only in-frame clones and misses some; the assay was immunoSEQ multiplex PCR. The top ten hold about 3.8% of the sample, which has 110,000 or so clones, approximately 87% seen once. The length of the CDR3 is 14 residues. Germline assignment: CDR1 LNHDA and CDR2 SQIVND (reference sequence). V was trimmed by 3 bases and J by 0 bases, leaving 6 bases between them. V is TRBV19 and J is TRBJ2-4; D is unresolved. Sequencing was performed on peripheral blood. This clonotype originated in a man in his 60s with acute or convalescent COVID-19. The CDR3 nucleotides are TGTGCCAGTAGTATGGAGCTAGCCAAAAACATTCAGTACTTC. Protein: CASSMELAKNIQYF. The variable domain in full, with the rest retrieved from reference TRBV19 and TRBJ2-4, is DGGITQSPKYLFRKEGQNVTLSCEQNLNHDAMYWYRQDPGQGLRLIYYSQIVNDFQKGDIAEGYSVSREKKESFPLTVTSAQKNPTAFYLCASSMELAKNIQYFGAGTRLSVL.